This TCR beta chain comes out of a study of human T cells and chemical hapten exposure. About the study: Patch tests applied 0.01% DPC to the upper back, read at 6 days.

Indicated time point: patch test 3, about 24 weeks after DPC sensitization. This sample's treatment: therapeutic diphenylcyclopropenone sensitization with weekly scalp DPC. Germline CDR1 MGHRA, CDR2 YSYEKL. The CDR3 covers 16 residues. The V segment lost 4 bases and the J segment 4 bases; nucleotides outside the gene matches: 10. MiXCR, run by TCRdb on the RACE reads, gives a single entry per CDR3 protein. The table shows under 75,000 distinct CDR3 sequences, with 11% occurring only once. This clonotype was obtained from a woman in her 50s with alopecia areata. Some clones in this sample may be carry-over from other donors' samples. This sequence joins TRBV4-1 and TRBJ2-1, with 7 bases that match TRBD1. The sequences come from whole blood, collected in connection with sensitization to the hapten diphenylcyclopropenone (DPC). The CDR3 DNA reads TGCGCCAGCAGCCCAGGATGGGGCAGGGGGTACAATGAGCAGTTCTTC. Translated, it gives CASSPGWGRGYNEQFF.